This T cell receptor beta chain was retrieved from a study of persistence of HIV-infected CD4 T cells. Whole-study findings and limits: Compared with CD3/CD28-stimulated cells, CMV- and Gag-responding cells showed lower TCRbeta richness.

Trimming cost V 1 base and J 1 base; bases outside gene matches: 6. The CDR3 loop spans 16 amino acids. Looked up from germline, CDR1 is SGHTA and CDR2 is FQGNSA. Stimulation used 9 to 10 ug/mL lysate from CMV-infected fibroblasts. Memory cells lacking CD40L and CD69 with high CD45RO were sorted. CD8+ T cells were removed from PBMCs prior to stimulation. Anti-CD28/CD49d costimulation, CD40-blocking antibody and enfuvirtide were given to CD8-depleted PBMCs for 15 to 20 hours. This was the immunoSEQ version 4 assay in survey mode. Template was genomic DNA at 10 ng/uL, with up to roughly 1 ug used per sample. The protocol was immunoSEQ multiplex PCR, while the TCRdb copy is restricted to in-frame clones and leaves out a portion. The table includes fewer than 35,000 clones, roughly 80% detected once. This clone was recorded a few times. Its antigen is still unknown.

The chain carries TRBV7-2 and TRBJ1-1; 7 bases are a match to TRBD1. The source was CD4+ T cells sorted from PBMCs after approximately 19-hour stimulation, collected from a patient who received antiretroviral therapy. This receptor was taken from an adult man with HIV who was CMV-seropositive. The CDR3 nucleotides are TGTGCCAGCAGCTTAGGATTATACAGGGGGAACACTGAAGCTTTCTTT. It encodes CASSLGLYRGNTEAFF.